Listed below are T cell receptor beta chains from one sample, sequenced in a study of blood T cells in healthy people across ages. TCRdb re-analysed the 5' RACE reads in MiXCR, keeping a single row per CDR3 protein. The data hold about 640,000 distinct CDR3 sequences, with under 65% observed a single time. Material: blood. Every receptor here comes from a man aged 60 to 69 in good health. Each CDR3 is given with its conserved first and last residue. A D gene is named only where the DNA matches it firmly. Not every row has a clone size; where given, it reads once, few, many or a size class.

.,TRBJ1-5,.,TRBV27,CASSRTPPVAGHSNQPQHF,TGTGCCAGCAGCCGGACCCCCCCAGTGGCAGGACATAGCAATCAGCCCCAGCATTTT
.,TRBJ1-6,.,TRBV6-5,CASSYQGGDNSPLHF,TGTGCCAGCAGTTACCAAGGGGGGGATAATTCACCCCTCCACTTT
.,TRBJ2-7,.,TRBV2,CASRGGLYEQYF,TGTGCCAGTCGCGGGGGCTTGTACGAGCAGTACTTC
.,TRBJ2-3,TRBD1,TRBV5-4,CAARQGLREDTQYF,TGTGCCGCTAGACAGGGTTTAAGAGAAGATACGCAGTATTTT
.,TRBJ1-4,.,TRBV2,CASRVTATNEKLFF,TGTGCCAGCAGAGTGACGGCAACTAATGAAAAACTGTTTTTT
.,TRBJ1-2,.,TRBV7-9,CASSYSGRDGYTF,TGTGCCAGCAGCTACTCCGGACGGGATGGCTACACCTTC
.,TRBJ2-4,TRBD2,TRBV12-3/TRBV12-4,CASRGGNVGTQYF,TGTGCCAGCCGCGGGGGGAACGTGGGCACTCAGTACTTC
.,TRBJ2-7,.,TRBV13,CASSTSGVRDEQYF,TGTGCCAGCAGCACGTCGGGGGTCCGGGATGAGCAGTACTTC
few,TRBJ2-3,.,TRBV7-9,CASSFQLSSDTQYF,TGTGCCAGCAGCTTCCAGCTTTCTTCCGATACGCAGTATTTT
once,TRBJ1-5,.,TRBV18,CASSPHHRGNQPQHF,TGTGCCAGCTCACCTCACCATCGGGGCAATCAGCCCCAGCATTTT
few,TRBJ1-2,.,TRBV4-2,CASSQDGGVYGYTF,TGTGCCAGCAGCCAAGATGGCGGGGTCTATGGCTACACCTTC
few,TRBJ2-7,.,TRBV5-1,CASSSKVSRADEQYF,TGCGCCAGCAGCAGTAAAGTCAGTCGGGCCGACGAGCAGTACTTC
few,TRBJ2-5,.,TRBV3-1,CASSQDPGNGETQYF,TGTGCCAGCAGCCAAGACCCAGGGAACGGAGAGACCCAGTACTTC
few,TRBJ2-1,TRBD2,TRBV4-1,CASSPQLSGAGYNEQFF,TGCGCCAGCAGCCCGCAGCTTAGCGGGGCGGGTTACAATGAGCAGTTCTTC
many,TRBJ2-7,TRBD1,TRBV7-9,CASSSLGGGQYF,TGTGCCAGCAGCTCGCTAGGGGGCGGGCAGTACTTC
.,TRBJ2-3,.,TRBV20-1,CSARYSSGLDTQYF,TGCAGTGCTAGATATTCCTCGGGGCTAGATACGCAGTATTTT
.,TRBJ1-2,.,TRBV5-5,CASSIEGEASYGYTF,TGTGCCAGCAGCATAGAGGGGGAAGCTAGCTATGGCTACACCTTC
.,TRBJ2-3,.,TRBV6-5,CASSKGGAQYF,TGTGCCAGCAGCAAAGGCGGGGCGCAGTATTTT
once,TRBJ1-2,.,TRBV19,CASSIEAGTPRGYGYTF,TGTGCCAGTAGTATCGAAGCCGGGACCCCAAGGGGCTATGGCTACACCTTC
many,TRBJ2-5,.,TRBV15,CATSRDIRGETQYF,TGTGCCACCAGCAGAGATATCAGGGGAGAGACCCAGTACTTC
.,TRBJ2-1,.,TRBV10-1,CASSGRGLAENEQFF,TGCGCCAGCAGCGGTCGGGGGCTAGCGGAAAATGAGCAGTTCTTC
.,TRBJ2-1,.,TRBV29-1,CSVERGYGEQFF,TGCAGCGTTGAAAGGGGGTATGGTGAGCAGTTCTTC
few,TRBJ2-6,.,TRBV20-1,CSARPRRVAGANVLTF,TGCAGTGCTAGACCGAGAAGGGTGGCCGGGGCCAACGTCCTGACTTTC
.,TRBJ2-5,.,TRBV15,CATSRVLGFQETQYF,TGTGCCACCAGCAGAGTGTTAGGGTTCCAAGAGACCCAGTACTTC
many,TRBJ1-2,TRBD1,TRBV12-5,CASGRGTGYGYTF,TGTGCTAGTGGCAGAGGGACAGGGTATGGCTACACCTTC
.,TRBJ2-3,TRBD2,TRBV3-1,CASSQIRGGRADTQYF,TGTGCCAGCAGCCAAATACGGGGGGGCCGGGCAGATACGCAGTATTTT
.,TRBJ2-5,.,TRBV7-9,CASTLDRSQETQYF,TGTGCCAGCACCCTAGACAGGAGCCAAGAGACCCAGTACTTC
.,TRBJ2-7,.,TRBV9,CARTKYEQYF,TGTGCCAGGACTAAGTACGAGCAGTACTTC
few,TRBJ2-7,.,TRBV7-9,CASSLATRSGSYEQYF,TGTGCCAGCAGCTTAGCAACACGGTCGGGGTCCTACGAGCAGTACTTC
.,TRBJ2-1,TRBD2,TRBV20-1,CSAPGLAPYNEQFF,TGCAGTGCGCCGGGACTAGCCCCCTACAATGAGCAGTTCTTC
.,TRBJ2-7,.,TRBV18,CASSFSGTGYEQYF,TGTGCCAGCTCATTTTCCGGGACGGGCTACGAGCAGTACTTC